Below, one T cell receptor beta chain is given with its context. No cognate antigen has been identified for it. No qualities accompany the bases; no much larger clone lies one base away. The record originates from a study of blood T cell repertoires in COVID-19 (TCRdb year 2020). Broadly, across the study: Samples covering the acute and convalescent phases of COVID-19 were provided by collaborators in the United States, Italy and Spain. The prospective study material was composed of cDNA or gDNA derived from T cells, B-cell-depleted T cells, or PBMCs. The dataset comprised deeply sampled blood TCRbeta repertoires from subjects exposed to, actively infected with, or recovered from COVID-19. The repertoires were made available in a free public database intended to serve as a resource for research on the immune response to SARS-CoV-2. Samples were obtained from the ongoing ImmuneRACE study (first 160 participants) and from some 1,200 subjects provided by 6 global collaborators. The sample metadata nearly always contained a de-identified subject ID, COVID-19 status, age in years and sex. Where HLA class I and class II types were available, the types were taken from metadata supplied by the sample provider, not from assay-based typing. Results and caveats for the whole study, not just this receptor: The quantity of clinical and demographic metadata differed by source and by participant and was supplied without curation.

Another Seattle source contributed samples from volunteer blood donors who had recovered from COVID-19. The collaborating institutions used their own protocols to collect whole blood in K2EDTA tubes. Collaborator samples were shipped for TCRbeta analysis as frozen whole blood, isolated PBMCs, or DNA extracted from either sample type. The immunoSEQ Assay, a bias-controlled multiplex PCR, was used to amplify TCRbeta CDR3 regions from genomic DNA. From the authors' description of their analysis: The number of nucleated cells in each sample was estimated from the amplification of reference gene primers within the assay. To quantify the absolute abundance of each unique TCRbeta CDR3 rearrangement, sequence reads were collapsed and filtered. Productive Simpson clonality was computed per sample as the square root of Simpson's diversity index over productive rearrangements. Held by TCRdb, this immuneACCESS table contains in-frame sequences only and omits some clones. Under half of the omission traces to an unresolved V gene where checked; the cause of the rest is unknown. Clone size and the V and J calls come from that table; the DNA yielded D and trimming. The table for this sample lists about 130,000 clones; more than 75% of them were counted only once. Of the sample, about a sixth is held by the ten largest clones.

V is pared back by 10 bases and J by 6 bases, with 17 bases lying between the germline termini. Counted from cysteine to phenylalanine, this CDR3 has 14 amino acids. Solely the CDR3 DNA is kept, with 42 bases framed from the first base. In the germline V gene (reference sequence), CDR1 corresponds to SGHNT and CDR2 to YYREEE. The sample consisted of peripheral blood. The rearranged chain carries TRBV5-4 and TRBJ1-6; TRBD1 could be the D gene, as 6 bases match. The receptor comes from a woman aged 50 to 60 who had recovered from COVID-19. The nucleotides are TGTGCCTGCACCCGGGACAACCTTAATTCACCCCTCCACTTT. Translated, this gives CACTRDNLNSPLHF.